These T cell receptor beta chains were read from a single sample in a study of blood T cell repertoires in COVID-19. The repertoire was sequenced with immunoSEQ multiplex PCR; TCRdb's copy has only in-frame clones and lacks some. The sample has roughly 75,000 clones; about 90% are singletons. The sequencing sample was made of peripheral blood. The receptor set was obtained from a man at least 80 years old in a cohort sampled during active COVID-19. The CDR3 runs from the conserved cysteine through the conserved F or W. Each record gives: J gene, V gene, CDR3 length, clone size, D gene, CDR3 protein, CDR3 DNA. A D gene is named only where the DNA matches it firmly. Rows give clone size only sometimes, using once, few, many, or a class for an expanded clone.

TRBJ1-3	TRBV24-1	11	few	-	CATSLGNTIYF	TGTGCCACCAGTCTGGGAAACACCATATATTTT
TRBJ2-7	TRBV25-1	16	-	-	CASSELGQSIGYEQYF	TGTGCCAGCAGTGAGTTGGGGCAGTCAATAGGCTACGAGCAGTACTTC
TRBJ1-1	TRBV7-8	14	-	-	CASSLVSRNTEAFF	TGTGCCAGCAGCTTAGTCTCGAGGAACACTGAAGCTTTCTTT
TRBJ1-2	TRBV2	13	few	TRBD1	CASSGTTGVGYTF	TGTGCCAGCAGTGGGACGACAGGGGTGGGCTACACCTTC
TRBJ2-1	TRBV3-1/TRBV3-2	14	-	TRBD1	CASSQLDRDNEQFF	TGTGCCAGCAGCCAGCTGGACAGGGACAATGAGCAGTTCTTC
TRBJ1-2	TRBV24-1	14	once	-	CATSPPGGNYGYTF	TGTGCCACCAGTCCCCCGGGGGGGAACTATGGCTACACCTTC
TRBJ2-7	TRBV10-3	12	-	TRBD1	CATTGQPYEQYF	TGTGCCACCACGGGACAGCCCTACGAGCAGTACTTC
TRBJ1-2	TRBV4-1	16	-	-	CASSQETGHPNYGYTF	TGCGCCAGCAGCCAAGAGACGGGACATCCGAACTATGGCTACACCTTC
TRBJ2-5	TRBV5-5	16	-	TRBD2	CASSPSSGGLQETQYF	TGTGCCAGCAGCCCAAGCAGCGGGGGGCTCCAAGAGACCCAGTACTTC
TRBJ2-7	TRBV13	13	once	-	CASSQVPKLLQYF	TGTGCCAGCAGCCAGGTCCCTAAACTCTTGCAGTACTTC
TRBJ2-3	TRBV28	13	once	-	CASSPVPSDTQYF	TGTGCCAGCAGCCCAGTCCCGTCGGATACGCAGTATTTT
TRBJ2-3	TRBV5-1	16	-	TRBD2	CASSRGTSGKTDTQYF	TGCGCCAGCAGCCGCGGGACTAGCGGGAAAACAGATACGCAGTATTTT
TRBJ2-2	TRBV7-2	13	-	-	CASSFFGGGELFF	TGTGCCAGCAGCTTCTTCGGGGGCGGGGAGCTGTTTTTT
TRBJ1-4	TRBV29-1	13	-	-	CSVARGTNEKLFF	TGCAGCGTTGCCAGGGGTACTAATGAAAAACTGTTTTTT
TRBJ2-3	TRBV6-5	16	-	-	CASSYSMGGSTDTQYF	TGTGCCAGCAGTTACTCGATGGGGGGAAGCACAGATACGCAGTATTTT
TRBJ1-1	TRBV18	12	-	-	CASSPETGLAFF	TGTGCCAGCTCGCCAGAAACAGGGTTAGCTTTCTTT
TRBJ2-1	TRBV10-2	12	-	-	CASGLNYNEQFF	TGCGCCAGCGGACTAAACTACAATGAGCAGTTCTTC
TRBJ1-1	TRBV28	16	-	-	CASNFLQGSAETEAFF	TGTGCCAGCAACTTCCTACAGGGATCTGCTGAGACTGAAGCTTTCTTT
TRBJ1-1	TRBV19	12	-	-	CASSGDGGAAFF	TGTGCCAGTAGTGGAGACGGTGGAGCGGCTTTCTTT
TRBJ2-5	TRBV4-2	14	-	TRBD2	CASSSGGPSETQYF	TGTGCCAGCAGCAGCGGGGGGCCGAGTGAGACCCAGTACTTC
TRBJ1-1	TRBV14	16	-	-	CASSQVVPGRITEAFF	TGTGCCAGCAGCCAAGTCGTCCCGGGTAGGATCACTGAAGCTTTCTTT
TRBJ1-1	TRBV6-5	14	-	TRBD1	CASRRRGLNTEAFF	TGTGCCAGCAGGAGGAGGGGGCTTAACACTGAAGCTTTCTTT
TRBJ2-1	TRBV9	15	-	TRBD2	CASSAGSSGANEQFF	TGTGCCAGCAGCGCCGGGTCTAGCGGGGCGAATGAGCAGTTCTTC
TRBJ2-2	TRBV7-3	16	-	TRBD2	CASSPPGGGNTGELFF	TGTGCCAGCAGCCCGCCGGGAGGGGGGAACACCGGGGAGCTGTTTTTT
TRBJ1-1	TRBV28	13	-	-	CASSPGGRTEAFF	TGTGCCAGCAGTCCCGGGGGGAGAACTGAAGCTTTCTTT
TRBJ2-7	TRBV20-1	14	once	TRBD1	CSASWGRGTYEQYF	TGCAGTGCTAGTTGGGGCAGGGGGACCTACGAGCAGTACTTC
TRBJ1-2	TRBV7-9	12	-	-	CASSFVGGIDTF	TGTGCCAGCAGCTTCGTCGGGGGGATTGACACCTTC
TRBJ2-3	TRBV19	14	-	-	CASSMGGARNTQYF	TGTGCCAGTAGTATGGGGGGGGCCCGGAATACGCAGTATTTT
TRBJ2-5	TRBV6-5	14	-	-	CASRERSRQETQYF	TGTGCCAGCAGAGAGCGAAGTCGGCAAGAGACCCAGTACTTC
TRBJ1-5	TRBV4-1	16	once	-	CASSQVPGTSNQPQHF	TGCGCCAGCAGCCAAGTCCCGGGAACTAGCAATCAGCCCCAGCATTTT
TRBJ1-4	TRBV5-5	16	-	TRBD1	CASSWGQGATNEKLFF	TGTGCCAGCAGCTGGGGACAGGGGGCCACTAATGAAAAACTGTTTTTT
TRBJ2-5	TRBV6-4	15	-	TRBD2	CASSITSGGGETQYF	TGTGCCAGCAGTATTACTAGCGGGGGAGGGGAGACCCAGTACTTC
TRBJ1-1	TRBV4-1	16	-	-	CASSQVHRRDATEAFF	TGCGCCAGCAGCCAGGTCCACCGGCGGGACGCCACTGAAGCTTTCTTT
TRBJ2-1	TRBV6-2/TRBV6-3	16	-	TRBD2	CASSRPTSGGAYEQFF	TGTGCCAGCAGTCGCCCGACTAGCGGGGGGGCCTATGAGCAGTTCTTC
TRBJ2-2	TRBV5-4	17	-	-	CASSPSRRGPNTGELFF	TGTGCCAGCAGCCCCTCCCGGAGGGGACCGAACACCGGGGAGCTGTTTTTT
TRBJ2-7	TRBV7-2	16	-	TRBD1	CASSEQPGQGTYEQYF	TGTGCCAGCAGCGAACAACCGGGACAGGGGACCTACGAGCAGTACTTC
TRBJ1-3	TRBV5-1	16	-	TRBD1	CASSPVGQGQGNTIYF	TGCGCCAGCAGCCCAGTGGGACAGGGGCAAGGAAACACCATATATTTT
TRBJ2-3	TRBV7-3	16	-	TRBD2	CASSFGVAGGADTQYF	TGTGCCAGCAGCTTCGGGGTAGCGGGGGGTGCAGATACGCAGTATTTT
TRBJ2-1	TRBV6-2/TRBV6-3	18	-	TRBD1	CASSSIPQDRGLRNEQFF	TGTGCCAGCAGTTCAATCCCCCAGGACAGGGGGCTTAGGAATGAGCAGTTCTTC
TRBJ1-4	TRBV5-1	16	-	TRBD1	CASSTTGGVTNEKLFF	TGCGCCAGCAGCACAACAGGGGGCGTAACTAATGAAAAACTGTTTTTT
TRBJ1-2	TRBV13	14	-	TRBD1	CASSLTGMNYGYTF	TGTGCCAGCAGCTTGACAGGGATGAACTATGGCTACACCTTC
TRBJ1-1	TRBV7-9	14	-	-	CASSSGWLGAGAFF	TGTGCCAGCAGCTCCGGATGGTTGGGGGCGGGAGCTTTCTTT
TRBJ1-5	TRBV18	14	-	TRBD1	CASSDRGSNQPQHF	TGTGCCAGCTCCGACAGGGGTAGCAATCAGCCCCAGCATTTT
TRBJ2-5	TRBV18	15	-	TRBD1	CASSPQSGQGATQYF	TGTGCCAGCTCACCACAATCCGGACAGGGGGCGACCCAGTACTTC
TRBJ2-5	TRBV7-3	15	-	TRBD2	CASSILAGAGETQYF	TGTGCCAGCAGTATACTAGCGGGGGCGGGAGAGACCCAGTACTTC
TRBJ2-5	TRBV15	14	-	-	CATSRGSRGETQYF	TGTGCCACCAGCAGAGGGTCTAGGGGAGAGACCCAGTACTTC
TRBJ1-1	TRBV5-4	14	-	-	CASSSNRQNTEAFF	TGTGCCAGCAGCTCGAACCGACAGAACACTGAAGCTTTCTTT
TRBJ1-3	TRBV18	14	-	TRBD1	CASSPGQGLNTIYF	TGTGCCAGCTCACCAGGACAGGGTTTAAACACCATATATTTT
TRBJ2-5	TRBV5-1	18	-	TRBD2	CASSLGTSGGAPQETQYF	TGCGCCAGCAGCTTGGGGACTAGCGGGGGGGCGCCACAAGAGACCCAGTACTTC
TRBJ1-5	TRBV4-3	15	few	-	CASSQVWTADQPQHF	TGCGCCAGCAGCCAAGTGTGGACAGCTGATCAGCCCCAGCATTTT
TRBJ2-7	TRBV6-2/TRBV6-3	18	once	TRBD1	CASSYPLGVPGGRYEQYF	TGTGCCAGCAGTTACCCCTTGGGGGTCCCAGGGGGCCGCTACGAGCAGTACTTC
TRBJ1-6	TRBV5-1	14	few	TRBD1	CASSSGQVNSPLHF	TGCGCCAGCAGCTCCGGACAGGTTAATTCACCCCTCCACTTT
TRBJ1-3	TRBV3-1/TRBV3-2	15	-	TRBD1	CASSLTGVDGNTIYF	TGTGCCAGCAGCCTAACAGGGGTGGATGGAAACACCATATATTTT
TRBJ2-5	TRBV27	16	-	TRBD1	CASRPPGQGAAETQYF	TGTGCCAGCAGACCCCCGGGACAGGGGGCTGCAGAGACCCAGTACTTC
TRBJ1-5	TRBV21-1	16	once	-	CASSKAGQGSDQPQHF	TGTGCCAGCAGCAAAGCGGGCCAGGGGAGCGATCAGCCCCAGCATTTT